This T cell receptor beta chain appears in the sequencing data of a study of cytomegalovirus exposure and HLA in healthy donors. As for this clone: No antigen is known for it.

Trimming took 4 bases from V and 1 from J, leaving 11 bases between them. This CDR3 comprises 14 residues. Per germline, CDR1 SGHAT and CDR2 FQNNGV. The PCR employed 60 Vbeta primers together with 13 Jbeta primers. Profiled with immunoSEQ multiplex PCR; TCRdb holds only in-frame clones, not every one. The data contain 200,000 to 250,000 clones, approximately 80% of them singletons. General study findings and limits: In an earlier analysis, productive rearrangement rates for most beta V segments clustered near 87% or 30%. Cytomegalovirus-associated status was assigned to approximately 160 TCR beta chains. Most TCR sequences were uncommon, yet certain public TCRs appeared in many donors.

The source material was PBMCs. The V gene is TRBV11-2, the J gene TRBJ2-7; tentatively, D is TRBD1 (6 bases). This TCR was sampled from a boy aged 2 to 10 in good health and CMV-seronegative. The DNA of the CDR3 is TGTGCCAGCAGCTGGGGCAGGGGATCCTACGAGCAGTACTTC. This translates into CASSWGRGSYEQYF.